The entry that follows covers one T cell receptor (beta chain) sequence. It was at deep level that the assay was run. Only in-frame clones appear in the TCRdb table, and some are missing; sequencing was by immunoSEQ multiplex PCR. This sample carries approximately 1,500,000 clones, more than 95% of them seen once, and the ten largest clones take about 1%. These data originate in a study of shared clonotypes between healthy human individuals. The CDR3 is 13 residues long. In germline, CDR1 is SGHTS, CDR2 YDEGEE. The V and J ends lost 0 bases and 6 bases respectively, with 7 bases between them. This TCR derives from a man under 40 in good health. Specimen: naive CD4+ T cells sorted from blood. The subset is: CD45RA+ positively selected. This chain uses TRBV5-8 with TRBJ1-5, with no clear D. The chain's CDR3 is CASSLGGGQPQHF. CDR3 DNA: TGTGCCAGCAGCTTGGGGGGTGGTCAGCCCCAGCATTTT.